One and the same sample provided the 20 T cell receptor beta chains below, sequenced in a study of cytomegalovirus exposure and HLA in healthy donors. Amplification used 60 Vbeta primers and 13 Jbeta primers. Assay: immunoSEQ multiplex PCR; the TCRdb copy retains only in-frame clones and omits some. In the table there are about 200,000 clones, approximately 80% of which are singletons. Sequences were obtained from PBMCs. These receptors were obtained from a woman between 18 and 29 years old in good health and CMV-seronegative.

This chain links TRBV2 with TRBJ2-2, with TRBD2 matching 7 bases. The CDR3 length is 17 residues. Germline V CDR1 and CDR2: SNHLY, FYNNEI. With V trimmed by 8 bases and J by 4 bases, 16 bases remained unmatched. In nucleotides, the CDR3 is TGTGCCAGCGCGGGAGTGGGCGTCGGCGCCGGCACCGGGGAGCTGTTTTTT. Its protein is CASAGVGVGAGTGELFF.

V usage is TRBV11-2 and J usage is TRBJ2-2; D possibly corresponds to TRBD1 (6 bases). This CDR3 spans 15 amino acids. With 1 base removed from V and 4 bases from J, the gap between germline ends came to 10 bases. Germline loops: CDR1 SGHAT, CDR2 FQNNGV. DNA of the CDR3: TGTGCCAGCAGCTTAGCGGCAGGGGTCACCGGGGAGCTGTTTTTT. Protein: CASSLAAGVTGELFF.

The CDR3 region is CASSYSGAAAYGYTF. CDR3 coding DNA: TGTGCCAGCAGTTACTCGGGGGCGGCGGCCTATGGCTACACCTTC. The chain has TRBV6-5 and TRBJ1-2; D may be TRBD1 (6 bases). The CDR3 covers 15 residues. Between the trimmed V and J ends, which lost 0 bases and 4 bases, there was a span of 12 bases. Germline V gene lookup returns CDR1 MNHEY and CDR2 SVGAGI.

The chain couples TRBV9 to TRBJ2-5; 9 bases match TRBD2. The germline CDR1 and CDR2 sequences are SGDLS and YYNGEE. This CDR3 comprises 15 residues. V shed 0 bases, J shed 6 bases, and the junction held 6 bases outside the gene matches. Here the CDR3 DNA reads TGTGCCAGCAGCGTAGAGGCGGGAGGGGCGAAGACCCAGTACTTC. Encoded protein: CASSVEAGGAKTQYF.

The chain joins TRBV27 to TRBJ2-6; 7 bases align to TRBD1. The CDR3 loop spans 17 amino acids. Per germline, CDR1 MNHEY and CDR2 SMNVEV (reference sequence). V dropped 5 bases and J dropped 0; count of bases not matched to a gene: 7. The CDR3 DNA follows: TGTGCCAGCAGTCCCGGGACAGCTAACTCTGGGGCCAACGTCCTGACTTTC. This codes for CASSPGTANSGANVLTF.

The CDR3 sequence is CSFLAESSYEQYF. CDR3 DNA sequence: TGCAGCTTCTTAGCGGAGTCGAGCTACGAGCAGTACTTC. The chain couples TRBV29-1 to TRBJ2-7; TRBD2 might be the D (6 bases). The CDR3 consists of 13 residues. V was trimmed by 8 bases and J by 3 bases, leaving 17 bases between them. CDR1 and CDR2 from the germline V gene are SQVTM and ANQGSEA.

This chain links TRBV10-3 with TRBJ1-1; 7 bases match TRBD1. Looked up from germline, CDR1 is ENHRY and CDR2 is SYGVKD. This CDR3 region has 14 residues. V lost 4 bases and J lost 5; bases outside the gene matches: 7. The CDR3 coding sequence is TGTGCCATCAGTGTGGGACAGAGGGAAACTGAAGCTTTCTTT. Translated: CAISVGQRETEAFF.

The chain links TRBV7-8 to TRBJ1-2; D gene uncertain. The CDR3 runs 12 residues. V gave up 5 bases and J gave up 4 bases, with 8 bases separating them. CDR1 is SGHVS and CDR2 is FQNEAQ in the germline V gene. CDR3 DNA: TGTGCCAGCAGCGCAGTCACCTATGGCTACACCTTC. It translates to CASSAVTYGYTF. Using reference TRBV7-8 and TRBJ1-2 for the parts outside the CDR3, the full variable domain is GAGVSQSPRYKVAKRGQDVALRCDPISGHVSLFWYQQALGQGPEFLTYFQNEAQLDKSGLPSDRFFAERPEGSVSTLKIQRTQQEDSAVYLCASSAVTYGYTFGSGTRLTVV.

CDR3 sequence reads: CASSPPYTDPMDGYTF. The DNA for the CDR3 is TGTGCCAGCTCACCACCGTATACAGACCCCATGGATGGCTACACCTTC. This chain connects TRBV18 to TRBJ1-2, with D unresolved. CDR1 is KGHSH and CDR2 is LQKENI in the germline V gene. Trimming left V 0 bases short and J 6 bases short, with 17 bases between. The CDR3 consists of 16 residues.

The rearrangement joins TRBV19 to TRBJ1-1; 7 bases line up with TRBD1. This CDR3 contains 16 residues. The V gene's germline CDR1 is LNHDA and CDR2 SQIVND (reference sequence). V trimming: 9 bases; J trimming: 3 bases; junction bases outside the gene matches: 16. In nucleotides, the CDR3 is TGTGCCAGCAGATTGGGACAGCACATGGTGCACACTGAAGCTTTCTTT. The encoded protein is CASRLGQHMVHTEAFF.

CDR3 DNA sequence: TGTGCCAGCAGCTTAGTCGGTCCAGGGCAACACTACAATGAGCAGTTCTTC. The encoded protein is CASSLVGPGQHYNEQFF. The chain has TRBV11-2 and TRBJ2-1; tentative D call: TRBD1 (5 bases). V dropped 1 base and J dropped 3 bases, with 16 bases sitting between them. The germline V gene has CDR1 SGHAT and CDR2 FQNNGV. The CDR3 totals 17 residues.

This chain links TRBV29-1 with TRBJ1-2; maybe TRBD1 (5 bases). V lost 5 bases to trimming and J lost 7 bases, with 17 bases between them. Germline values: CDR1 SQVTM, CDR2 ANQGSEA. The CDR3 consists of 13 residues. This chain's CDR3 is CSVPRRPGGGYTF. In nucleotides, the CDR3 is TGCAGCGTTCCGAGGAGGCCGGGGGGTGGCTACACCTTC.

V is TRBV27 and J is TRBJ2-7; TRBD1 aligns across 9 bases. CDR3 length equals 16 residues. V shed 5 bases, J shed 2 bases, and the junction held 10 bases outside the gene matches. CDR1 is MNHEY and CDR2 is SMNVEV in the germline V gene (reference sequence). The CDR3 here is CASSPRDRVLPYEQYF. CDR3 nucleotide sequence: TGTGCCAGCAGTCCGCGGGACAGGGTCCTACCCTACGAGCAGTACTTC.

The chain combines TRBV11-2 with TRBJ2-3; 13 bases line up with TRBD2. Losses at the gene ends were 5 bases for V and 5 bases for J; bases not matched to a gene: 7. Germline values: CDR1 SGHAT, CDR2 FQNNGV. This CDR3 has 16 residues. CDR3 protein: CASSPGLAGQKDTQYF. The CDR3 bases are TGTGCCAGCAGCCCGGGACTAGCGGGACAGAAAGATACGCAGTATTTT. Based on the CDR3 plus reference TRBV11-2 and TRBJ2-3, the full variable domain is EAGVAQSPRYKIIEKRQSVAFWCNPISGHATLYWYQQILGQGPKLLIQFQNNGVVDDSQLPKDRFSAERLKGVDSTLKIQPAKLEDSAVYLCASSPGLAGQKDTQYFGPGTRLTVL.

V and J are TRBV27 and TRBJ2-7; 10 bases map to TRBD2. The CDR3 contains 16 residues. V trimming: 5 bases; J trimming: 3 bases; junction bases outside the gene matches: 10. From germline, CDR1 is MNHEY and CDR2 SMNVEV (reference sequence). The CDR3 region has the DNA TGTGCCAGCAGTCCTCGGGGGCTAGCGGGAGTCTACGAGCAGTACTTC. Its translation is CASSPRGLAGVYEQYF.

The chain has TRBV9 and TRBJ2-7; weak D call: TRBD1 (5 bases). Germline assignment: CDR1 SGDLS and CDR2 YYNGEE. There are 15 residues in the CDR3. The ends were cut back, 0 bases at V and 2 bases at J, with 12 bases in the middle. CDR3 region: CASSVDDSFTYEQYF. The CDR3 DNA reads as TGTGCCAGCAGCGTAGACGACAGTTTTACCTACGAGCAGTACTTC.

The chain employs TRBV30 and TRBJ2-1; possibly TRBD2 for D (6 bases). Trimming cost V 5 bases and J 8 bases, with 19 bases left between them. The CDR3 totals 14 residues. Germline V gene data show CDR1 as GTSNPN and CDR2 as SVGIG (reference sequence). The chain's CDR3 is CAWRRAWDGDEQFF. CDR3 sequence (DNA): TGTGCCTGGCGGAGGGCCTGGGACGGTGATGAGCAGTTCTTC.

The V gene is TRBV11-3, the J gene TRBJ1-1; unclear D gene. V was trimmed by 6 bases and J by 2 bases, leaving 13 bases between them. Germline V gene lookup returns CDR1 SGHNT and CDR2 YENEEA. The CDR3 consists of 14 residues. DNA of the CDR3: TGTGCCAGCAGGATCGGGAGGCCTAACACTGAAGCTTTCTTT. It specifies CASRIGRPNTEAFF.

The chain couples TRBV5-8 to TRBJ2-7; TRBD1 might be the D (6 bases). Germline lookup yields CDR1 SGHTS and CDR2 YDEGEE. The CDR3 has 14 residues. Trimming removed 1 base at V and 4 bases at J, with 12 bases between. This chain's CDR3 is CASSLRRRGYEQYV. The CDR3 DNA is TGTGCCAGCAGCTTGAGGAGAAGGGGGTACGAGCAGTACGTC.

V usage is TRBV7-8 and J usage is TRBJ2-7; perhaps TRBD1 as D (5 bases). This CDR3 has 14 residues. Deletions cut 1 base from V and 3 bases from J, with 10 bases between. The V gene's germline CDR1 is SGHVS and CDR2 FQNEAQ. CDR3 region: CASSLVGQGYEQYV. CDR3 nucleotides: TGTGCCAGCAGCTTAGTGGGTCAGGGCTACGAGCAGTACGTC.